The rows below give T cell receptor beta chains drawn from one sample of a study of T cell responses to AZD1222 COVID-19 vaccine. The assay was immunoSEQ multiplex PCR, and TCRdb's table has in-frame clones only and misses some. This sample carries 77,000 or so clones, under 95% of them seen once, and the ten largest clones take approximately 6.5%. The sequences come from peripheral blood, collected on day 0 of MenACWY control vaccination. Source of these receptors: an adult in good health. The CDR3 runs from the conserved cysteine through the conserved F or W. A D gene is named only where the DNA matches it firmly. Part of the rows lack a size; the others show once, few, many or a class for expanded clones.

D	V	size	J	DNA	CDR3
-	TRBV28	-	TRBJ2-1	TGTGCCAGCAGTTTATTTGGGTGGGGTGGAGGAGGTGAGCAGTTCTTC	CASSLFGWGGGGEQFF
-	TRBV11-1	-	TRBJ2-5	TGTGCCAGCAGCTTAAGGCGGGACGGAGAGACCCAGTACTTC	CASSLRRDGETQYF
-	TRBV19	-	TRBJ2-3	TGTGCCAGTAGCCCCCGGCCCGTCACAGATACGCAGTATTTT	CASSPRPVTDTQYF
-	TRBV3-1/TRBV3-2	-	TRBJ2-1	TGTGCCAGCAGCCAAGACCTAGCTCTTGGCAATGAGCAGTTCTTC	CASSQDLALGNEQFF
TRBD2	TRBV10-3	-	TRBJ2-3	TGTGCCATCAGTGAGTTTTCTAGCGGGAGCACAGATACGCAGTATTTT	CAISEFSSGSTDTQYF
-	TRBV7-2	once	TRBJ1-5	TGTGCCAGCAGCTTAGTTTCGACAGGTCTTCAGCCCCAGCATTTT	CASSLVSTGLQPQHF
TRBD2	TRBV11-1	-	TRBJ2-1	TGTGCCAGCAGCTCCGGACTAGCGGGGGGGCGAGATGAGCAGTTCTTC	CASSSGLAGGRDEQFF
-	TRBV7-4	few	TRBJ1-4	TGTGCCAGCAGCTTAGATAGGTACGAAAAACTGTTTTTT	CASSLDRYEKLFF
-	TRBV11-2	once	TRBJ1-5	TGTGCCAGCAGCACCGGGGGGTTAGGTCAGCCCCAGCATTTT	CASSTGGLGQPQHF
-	TRBV9	once	TRBJ1-6	TGTGCCAGCAGCGTCACCTCCGGTTTCTCCTATAATTCACCCCTCCACTTT	CASSVTSGFSYNSPLHF
TRBD1	TRBV28	-	TRBJ1-2	TGTGCCAGCAGCCCAAACCCACCCGGGACAGGGTTGGGCACCTTC	CASSPNPPGTGLGTF
-	TRBV6-1	once	TRBJ1-4	TGTGCCAGCAGTGACAGGGGCGGGGAAAAACTGTTTTTT	CASSDRGGEKLFF
-	TRBV5-6	-	TRBJ2-1	TGTGCCAGCAGCTTGGGTGGGCGGGGAGGAAGGAATGAGCAGTTCTTC	CASSLGGRGGRNEQFF
-	TRBV7-9	-	TRBJ2-7	TGTGCCAGCAGCTTAGCGCTCCGGGAAAGCTACGAGCAGTACTTC	CASSLALRESYEQYF
-	TRBV6-4	-	TRBJ1-1	TGTGCCAGCAGTGCCGAAATTAACACTGAAGCTTTCTTT	CASSAEINTEAFF
-	TRBV28	once	TRBJ1-2	TGTGCCAGCAAAAGGGGAGGGGGCTATGGCTACACCTTC	CASKRGGGYGYTF
-	TRBV7-8	-	TRBJ2-3	TGTGCCAGCAGCTTTCAGCCACACAGCACAGATACGCAGTATTTT	CASSFQPHSTDTQYF
TRBD1	TRBV7-2	once	TRBJ2-2	TGTGCCAGCAGCTTAGCCGGGACAGGGTTTGGCGGGGAGCTGTTTTTT	CASSLAGTGFGGELFF
TRBD2	TRBV4-2	-	TRBJ2-5	TGTGCCAGCAGCCAAGGGGGACTAGCGGGTTTATCCGGAGAGACCCAGTACTTC	CASSQGGLAGLSGETQYF
-	TRBV7-8	-	TRBJ1-5	TGTGCCAGCAGCTTAGGGTCAGTCCCCAATCAGCCCCAGCATTTT	CASSLGSVPNQPQHF
TRBD1	TRBV27	-	TRBJ2-7	TGTGCCAGCAGTTTAAGACAGGGGGCCTACGAGCAGTACTTC	CASSLRQGAYEQYF
-	TRBV11-3	-	TRBJ2-3	TGTGCCAGCAGCTCGAATACAGATACGCAGTATTTT	CASSSNTDTQYF